This is a list of T cell receptor beta chains from one sample in a study of T cell responses to AZD1222 COVID-19 vaccine. Profiled with immunoSEQ multiplex PCR; TCRdb holds only in-frame clones, not every one. The data show more than 95,000 clones, around 90% seen once. The sequences come from peripheral blood, collected on day 0 of AZD1222 vaccination. Source of these receptors: an adult in good health. Each CDR3 is given with its conserved first and last residue. D genes are given only for firm matches. Only some rows state a clone size, as once, few, many or a class for expanded clones.

>-|TRBD2|TRBV10-3|TRBJ2-1
CAISERLAGIISRPYNEQFF
TGTGCCATCAGTGAGCGACTAGCGGGAATTATCTCCCGGCCATACAATGAGCAGTTCTTC
>-|TRBD1|TRBV5-1|TRBJ2-7
CASSLTGVRQYEQYF
TGCGCCAGCAGTTTGACAGGGGTCAGGCAATACGAGCAGTACTTC
>-|-|TRBV12-3/TRBV12-4|TRBJ2-7
CASSSDSYEQYF
TGTGCCAGCAGTAGCGACAGCTACGAGCAGTACTTC
>-|TRBD1|TRBV7-9|TRBJ1-2
CASSWTGVNFGYTF
TGTGCCAGCTCCTGGACAGGGGTGAATTTTGGCTACACCTTC
>-|TRBD1|TRBV15|TRBJ2-1
CATSRRTGAPNEQFF
TGTGCCACCAGCAGAAGGACAGGGGCCCCGAATGAGCAGTTCTTC
>-|-|TRBV20-1|TRBJ1-5
CSASLSSDNQPQHF
TGCAGTGCTAGTCTGTCGTCGGATAATCAGCCCCAGCATTTT
>-|-|TRBV6-1|TRBJ1-6
CASSEDRRGQGLHF
TGTGCCAGCAGTGAAGATAGGAGGGGCCAGGGTCTCCACTTT
>-|TRBD1|TRBV6-5|TRBJ2-7
CASRGGGQGPYEQYF
TGTGCCAGCAGGGGGGGCGGACAGGGGCCCTACGAGCAGTACTTC
>-|-|TRBV9|TRBJ2-1
CASSPGSGDEQFF
TGTGCCAGCAGCCCGGGGTCGGGCGATGAGCAGTTCTTC
>-|-|TRBV6-5|TRBJ2-7
CASSYSKGSPYEQYF
TGTGCCAGCAGTTACTCCAAAGGATCCCCCTACGAGCAGTACTTC
>-|TRBD2|TRBV2|TRBJ2-3
CASLLSRGLAGRNTQYF
TGTGCCAGCTTATTATCGCGGGGACTAGCGGGACGAAATACGCAGTATTTT
>-|-|TRBV3-1/TRBV3-2|TRBJ1-1
CASSQERIGTGTEAFF
TGTGCCAGCAGCCAAGAGAGAATTGGCACCGGAACTGAAGCTTTCTTT
>-|TRBD2|TRBV4-2|TRBJ2-5
CASSQDPSGIETQYF
TGTGCCAGCAGCCAAGATCCTAGCGGGATAGAGACCCAGTACTTC
>-|-|TRBV30|TRBJ2-7
CAWSVAGTDYEQYF
TGTGCCTGGAGTGTAGCTGGGACGGACTACGAGCAGTACTTC
>-|-|TRBV2|TRBJ1-6
CASSPQGRGSPLHF
TGTGCCAGCAGTCCCCAGGGAAGGGGTTCACCCCTCCACTTT
>once|TRBD1|TRBV4-3|TRBJ1-2
CASSQRDRDLSYGYTF
TGCGCCAGCAGCCAACGGGACAGGGATCTTAGCTATGGCTACACCTTC